A single sample is the source of the 18 T cell receptor beta chains below, sequenced in a study of Tregs in tolerant kidney transplant recipients. Libraries were prepared by immunoSEQ multiplex PCR; TCRdb keeps only in-frame clonotypes and omits some of them. The data hold 15,000 to 19,000 clones, with approximately 90% observed a single time. The sample taken for sequencing was CD8+ T cells from blood. The receptors come from a human donor in good health.

The rearrangement uses TRBV13 and TRBJ2-7; D call uncertain. The CDR3 is 14 residues long. Trimming left V 0 bases short and J 4 bases short, with 10 bases between. The germline V gene encodes CDR1 PRHDT and CDR2 FYEKMQ (reference sequence). In DNA, the CDR3 is TGTGCCAGCAGCTTAGGCGGACCGACATACGAGCAGTACTTC. This encodes CASSLGGPTYEQYF.

CDR3 sequence: CASSPPTGTSVYEQYF. CDR3 nucleotides: TGTGCCAGCAGCCCCCCGACCGGGACTAGCGTGTACGAGCAGTACTTC. V gene TRBV11-2 combines with J gene TRBJ2-7, with 10 bases aligning to TRBD2. Germline CDR1 reads SGHAT; CDR2 reads FQNNGV. The CDR3 consists of 16 residues. The V and J ends lost 5 bases and 4 bases, in that order; junction bases with no gene match: 11.

V usage is TRBV6-5 and J usage is TRBJ1-3, with 7 positions matching TRBD1. The CDR3 spans 13 residues. The V segment lost 10 bases and the J segment 3 bases; nucleotides outside the gene matches: 6. Looked up from germline, CDR1 is MNHEY and CDR2 is SVGAGI. This chain's CDR3 is CATRGAGGNTIYF. For the CDR3, the DNA is TGTGCCACCAGGGGGGCTGGTGGAAACACCATATATTTT.

The chain uses TRBV7-8 and TRBJ2-1; possibly TRBD1 or TRBD2 for D (5 bases each). The CDR3 has 17 amino acids. Looked up from germline, CDR1 is SGHVS and CDR2 is FQNEAQ. V was clipped by 5 bases and J by 0 bases, with 17 bases between them. The CDR3 bases are TGTGCCAGCAGCCTCCGAGGGGTTCAAAGCTCCTACAATGAGCAGTTCTTC. As protein: CASSLRGVQSSYNEQFF.

In its sample, this clone was seen a few times. The CDR3 bases are TGCAGCGTTGGAGCCGGGCGACTAGATACGCAGTATTTT. Translation gives CSVGAGRLDTQYF. The rearrangement links TRBV29-1 to TRBJ2-3; no clear D gene. The germline V gene encodes CDR1 SQVTM and CDR2 ANQGSEA. V lost 4 bases and J lost 5, with 13 bases in between. This CDR3 region has 13 residues.

This clone showed up just a few times. This sequence joins TRBV9 and TRBJ2-1, with 7 bases lining up with TRBD1. Germline CDR1 reads SGDLS; CDR2 reads YYNGEE. The V gene end was trimmed by 4 bases and the J gene end by 7 bases; junction bases not matched to a gene: 14. The CDR3 sequence is 16 residues long. CDR3 region: CASSFNRGMPVNEQFF. CDR3 DNA sequence: TGTGCCAGCAGCTTCAACAGGGGAATGCCTGTAAATGAGCAGTTCTTC.

This chain connects TRBV15 to TRBJ1-4; 9 bases fit TRBD1. This CDR3 has 19 amino acids. The germline V gene has CDR1 LNHNV and CDR2 YYDKDF (reference sequence). V was clipped by 0 bases and J by 6 bases; unmatched bases: 14. CDR3 DNA sequence: TGTGCCACCAGCAGAGATCCATTTCTGTACAGGGGGCGGGATGAAAAACTGTTTTTT. Translation: CATSRDPFLYRGRDEKLFF.

V and J are TRBV30 and TRBJ2-5, with TRBD2 identical over 8 bases. Germline-derived CDR1 and CDR2 are GTSNPN and SVGIG (reference sequence). The length of the CDR3 is 14 residues. V shed 2 bases, J shed 1 base, and the junction held 3 bases outside the gene matches. The CDR3 loop is CAWSRGGPQETQYF. CDR3 DNA: TGTGCCTGGAGTCGGGGGGGGCCCCAAGAGACCCAGTACTTC.

This clone was seen once. The chain carries TRBV18 and TRBJ2-7, with 9 positions matching TRBD2. V trimming: 3 bases; J trimming: 5 bases; junction bases outside the gene matches: 5. Germline V lookup: CDR1 KGHSH, CDR2 LQKENI. The CDR3 totals 14 residues. This chain's CDR3 is CASSPGLAVHEQYF. CDR3 in DNA: TGTGCCAGCTCACCGGGACTAGCCGTACACGAGCAGTACTTC.

In this sample, this clone turned up once. The CDR3 region is CASSQVLGSLEQYF. Here the CDR3 DNA reads TGCGCCAGCAGCCAAGTCCTAGGCTCTTTAGAGCAGTACTTC. This chain joins TRBV4-3 and TRBJ2-7, with D unclear. CDR1 and CDR2 (germline): LGHNA, YSLEER. The CDR3 is made up of 14 amino acids. Between the trimmed V and J ends, which lost 1 base and 7 bases, there was a span of 14 bases.

In DNA form, the CDR3 reads TGTGCCAGCAGTTACGGCCCAGCGGGAGCCTACGAGCAGTACTTC. It is translated as CASSYGPAGAYEQYF. This sequence joins TRBV6-5 and TRBJ2-7; 8 bases line up with TRBD2. Per germline, CDR1 MNHEY and CDR2 SVGAGI. The CDR3 length is 15 residues. J lost 2 bases, V lost 2 bases, and 5 bases had no gene match.

This chain links TRBV7-9 with TRBJ2-7; D is possibly TRBD1 (5 bases). This CDR3 has 15 amino acids. Trimming removed 4 bases at V and 3 bases at J, with 16 bases between. Germline loops: CDR1 SEHNR, CDR2 FQNEAQ (reference sequence). CDR3: CASSSIDRNYYEQYF. For the CDR3, the DNA is TGTGCCAGCAGCTCAATCGACAGAAACTACTACGAGCAGTACTTC.

This clone was counted between two and nine times. The genes are TRBV7-9 and TRBJ1-2; D is undetermined. V was trimmed by 0 bases and J by 6 bases, leaving 11 bases between them. CDR1 and CDR2 from the germline V gene are SEHNR and FQNEAQ (reference sequence). This CDR3 is built from 14 residues. The CDR3 DNA sequence: TGTGCCAGCAGCTTAGCCTGGGGAGGAGATGGCTACACCTTC. Translating gives CASSLAWGGDGYTF.

The chain uses TRBV27 and TRBJ2-7; D is possibly TRBD2 (5 bases). This CDR3 is built from 15 residues. V was clipped by 2 bases and J by 3 bases, with 14 bases between them. Germline CDR1 reads MNHEY; CDR2 reads SMNVEV (reference sequence). CDR3 protein: CASSLETSSFYEQYF. The DNA of the CDR3 is TGTGCCAGCAGTTTAGAAACTAGTAGCTTCTACGAGCAGTACTTC.

The J gene is TRBJ1-3, the V gene TRBV12-5; D unresolved. Germline CDR1 reads LGHNT; CDR2 reads FRNRAP. The CDR3 extends over 15 amino acids. Trimming left V 0 bases short and J 0 bases short, with 6 bases between. CDR3 in amino acids: CASGLVRGSGNTIYF. CDR3 in DNA: TGTGCTAGTGGTTTGGTACGAGGCTCTGGAAACACCATATATTTT.

The CDR3 reads CASLRDYYTGELFF. CDR3 DNA: TGTGCCTCCCTTAGGGACTACTACACCGGGGAGCTGTTTTTT. The V call is TRBV30, the J call TRBJ2-2; 7 bases map to TRBD2. CDR3 length: 14 amino acids. The germline CDR1 and CDR2 sequences are GTSNPN and SVGIG (reference sequence). V lost 7 bases, J lost 3 bases, and 8 bases stayed unmatched.

The chain couples TRBV29-1 to TRBJ1-4; D is uncertain. Germline CDR1 is SQVTM and CDR2 is ANQGSEA. CDR3 length: 13 amino acids. V lost 6 bases, J lost 8 bases, and 16 bases lay in between. Here the CDR3 reads CSVVRRAGEKLFF. The CDR3 coding sequence is TGCAGCGTCGTCCGACGGGCGGGGGAAAAACTGTTTTTT. Filled out from reference TRBV29-1 and TRBJ1-4, the complete variable domain reads SAVISQKPSRDICQRGTSLTIQCQVDSQVTMMFWYRQQPGQSLTLIATANQGSEATYESGFVIDKFPISRPNLTFSTLTVSNMSPEDSSIYLCSVVRRAGEKLFFGSGTQLSVL.

J is TRBJ2-7 and V is TRBV29-1; 9 bases agree with TRBD2. This CDR3 contains 14 residues. The germline V gene has CDR1 SQVTM and CDR2 ANQGSEA. With 6 bases clipped from V and 0 bases from J, the junction kept 6 bases outside the gene matches. As DNA, the CDR3 is TGCAGCGTGCTCCAGCGGGGGGCCTCCTACGAGCAGTACTTC. Protein sequence: CSVLQRGASYEQYF.